This TCR beta chain was sequenced during a study of OX40 agonist ivuxolimab in advanced cancers. Between the trimmed V and J ends, which lost 6 bases and 1 base, there was a span of 9 bases. The CDR3 length is 13 residues. From germline, CDR1 is MDHEN and CDR2 SYDVKM. Sequencing used immunoSEQ multiplex PCR; TCRdb keeps in-frame clones, though not all of them. This table holds 100,000 to 120,000 clones, about nine tenths found once. The sample holds one count of this clone. V usage is TRBV28 and J usage is TRBJ1-1; perhaps TRBD1 as D (6 bases). This clonotype was sampled from an adult with an advanced solid tumor such as melanoma, head and neck, liver or kidney cancer. Sequencing used CD4+ or CD8+ T cells sorted from blood, obtained in a trial of the OX40 agonist ivuxolimab. CDR3 protein: CASRPTGNTEAFF. DNA for the CDR3: TGTGCCAGCAGGCCGACAGGGAACACTGAAGCTTTCTTT.